The table lists the clone carrying this TCR beta chain with a few counts. What it binds is unknown. Germline V CDR1 and CDR2: SEHNR, FQNEAQ (reference sequence). The CDR3 spans 13 residues. V lost 6 bases and J lost 4; bases outside the gene matches: 3. The record originates from a study of T cells after yellow fever vaccination. Study-level results: Detected again after the booster were most primary-vaccination clones, at 95% to 96% CD4 and 80% to 90% CD8.

They built TCR cDNA with 5'RACE template switching, a step that put in a universal primer site and UMIs. TCRdb fed the 5' RACE reads into MiXCR, producing one record per CDR3 protein. The table lists hundreds of thousands of distinct CDR3 sequences, 13% of them singletons, with over 12% in the top ten. The source material was PBMCs, sampled on the day of the yellow fever booster vaccination. This clonotype was obtained from a young man who received the YFV17D yellow fever vaccine. The rearrangement uses TRBV7-9 and TRBJ2-3; the match to TRBD2 covers 8 bases. The CDR3 spells CASRGTSPDTQYF. The CDR3, as DNA: TGTGCCAGCAGGGGGACTAGTCCAGATACGCAGTATTTT.